The 31 T cell receptor beta chains below come from one sample, sequenced in a study of blood T cell repertoires in COVID-19. Clones were sequenced by immunoSEQ multiplex PCR, and TCRdb holds only the in-frame ones, with some missing. The repertoire holds a few hundred thousand clones, with 70% to 90% as singletons. Sequenced sample: peripheral blood. The source of these receptors is a human donor in a cohort sampled during active COVID-19.

The chain has TRBV20-1 and TRBJ1-5; TRBD1 agrees at 9 bases. The V and J ends lost 3 bases and 7 bases, in that order; junction bases with no gene match: 7. Looked up from germline, CDR1 is DFQATT and CDR2 is SNEGSKA (reference sequence). The length of the CDR3 is 14 residues. CDR3 amino acids: CSASSRQGDQPQHF. The DNA of the CDR3 is TGCAGTGCTAGTTCCCGACAGGGGGACCAGCCCCAGCATTTT.

A single count supports this clone. This chain connects TRBV12-2 to TRBJ2-5; no DNA check was done on the table's D call, TRBD2. TRBV12-2 is reported as a pseudogene. CDR3 length: 18 residues. The CDR3 sequence is CASRPRYSSGEYQETQYF. CDR3 bases: TGTGCAAGTCGCCCCCGGTATTCAAGCGGGGAGTACCAAGAGACCCAGTACTTC.

This clone has just one count. The chain carries TRBV4-1 and TRBJ1-1; perhaps TRBD1 as D (5 bases). CDR1 and CDR2 (germline): MGHRA, YSYEKL. V was clipped by 0 bases and J by 5 bases, with 13 bases between them. The CDR3 extends over 15 amino acids. The CDR3 region has the DNA TGCGCCAGCAGCCAAGATCGTGGGGGAGGGACTGAAGCTTTCTTT. Residues: CASSQDRGGGTEAFF.

This rearrangement joins TRBV6-5 to TRBJ2-4; 8 bases align to TRBD1. Per germline, CDR1 MNHEY and CDR2 SVGAGI. V trimming: 4 bases; J trimming: 9 bases; junction bases outside the gene matches: 8. There are 14 residues in the CDR3. The CDR3 reads CASSFRQGSAIQYF. As DNA, the CDR3 is TGTGCCAGCAGTTTCAGACAGGGGAGCGCCATTCAGTACTTC.

This clone was detected only a few times. The chain recombines TRBV21-1 with TRBJ2-7; the table calls TRBD1, which could not be checked here. TRBV21-1 is given as a pseudogene. The CDR3 loop spans 17 amino acids. The CDR3 DNA sequence: TGTGCCAGCAGCCTCTCTTTTGTACGGGACAGGGCCCGTCAGCAGTACTTC. This encodes CASSLSFVRDRARQQYF.

This clone was detected once. This chain connects TRBV6-6 to TRBJ2-1, with D possibly matching TRBD2 (6 bases). CDR3 size: 13 residues. V gave up 2 bases and J gave up 7 bases, with 9 bases separating them. From germline, CDR1 is MNHNY and CDR2 SVGAGI (reference sequence). CDR3 protein: CASSYGLANEQFF. Here the CDR3 DNA reads TGTGCCAGCAGTTACGGGCTAGCGAATGAGCAGTTCTTC.

The chain carries TRBV21-1 and TRBJ1-2. TRBV21-1 is listed as a pseudogene. CDR3 length: 14 amino acids. CDR3 nucleotide sequence: TGTGCCAGCAGCATTACAGGGAGGGGCTATGGCTACACCTTC. Translating it yields CASSITGRGYGYTF.

The rearrangement uses TRBV5-1 and TRBJ2-7, with 8 bases identical to TRBD2. The CDR3 contains 17 residues. Germline V lookup: CDR1 SGHRS, CDR2 YFSETQ. V shed 0 bases and J 1 base; nucleotides not matched to a gene: 9. The CDR3 here is CASSLASGGVVSYEQYF. CDR3 DNA sequence: TGCGCCAGCAGCTTGGCCTCCGGGGGGGTCGTTTCCTACGAGCAGTACTTC.

The V call is TRBV23-1, the J call TRBJ1-5; 7 positions agree with TRBD1. TRBV23-1 is labeled an ORF, and its function is uncertain. Trimming cost V 7 bases and J 6 bases; bases outside gene matches: 9. The length of the CDR3 is 14 residues. CDR3 sequence reads: CASKVGGGSQPQHF. CDR3 sequence (DNA): TGCGCCAGCAAGGTTGGAGGGGGCTCTCAGCCCCAGCATTTT.

The CDR3 reads CASSPFAASGEEQYF. The CDR3 DNA is TGTGCCAGCTCACCATTTGCGGCTAGCGGGGAAGAGCAGTACTTC. The chain recombines TRBV18 with TRBJ2-7, with 9 bases matching TRBD2. Germline V gene lookup returns CDR1 KGHSH and CDR2 LQKENI. After removal of 2 bases from V and 7 bases from J, the junction contained 9 bases not matched to a gene. The length of the CDR3 is 15 residues.

V usage is TRBV12-3 or TRBV12-4 and J usage is TRBJ1-3, with D hard to call. This CDR3 is built from 13 residues. V was clipped by 8 bases and J by 0 bases, with 8 bases between them. The CDR3 region is CASGESSGNTIYF. CDR3 nucleotides: TGTGCCAGCGGGGAGTCCTCTGGAAACACCATATATTTT.

In its sample, this clone was seen once. This rearrangement joins TRBV7-6 to TRBJ1-2; tentatively, D is TRBD1 (5 bases). In germline, CDR1 is SGHVS, CDR2 FNYEAQ. The CDR3 runs 15 residues. The V end was cut by 5 bases, the J end by 3 bases, with 16 bases between. The CDR3 protein is CASSPGAGYHYGYTF. The CDR3 DNA is TGTGCCAGCAGCCCAGGAGCAGGGTATCACTATGGCTACACCTTC. Supplemented by reference TRBV7-6 and TRBJ1-2, the full variable domain reads GAGVSQSPRYKVTKRGQDVALRCDPISGHVSLYWYRQALGQGPEFLTYFNYEAQQDKSGLPNDRFSAERPEGSISTLTIQRTEQRDSAMYRCASSPGAGYHYGYTFGSGTRLTVV.

This chain connects TRBV11-3 to TRBJ2-1, with D unresolved. The CDR3 length is 15 residues. Germline-derived CDR1 and CDR2 are SGHNT and YENEEA. V lost 2 bases, J lost 6 bases, and 14 bases lay in between. The CDR3 spells CASSLQPGVLNEQFF. CDR3 sequence (DNA): TGTGCCAGCAGCTTACAACCTGGAGTTCTCAATGAGCAGTTCTTC.

This chain joins TRBV7-2 and TRBJ2-3; 14 bases line up with TRBD2. The ends lost 5 bases at V and 2 bases at J; junction bases unmatched: 6. The CDR3 extends over 17 amino acids. The germline V gene has CDR1 SGHTA and CDR2 FQGNSA. The CDR3 is CASSPGLAGGPTDTQYF. In DNA form, the CDR3 reads TGTGCCAGCAGCCCCGGACTAGCGGGGGGCCCCACAGATACGCAGTATTTT.

The chain links TRBV5-1 to TRBJ1-2; 8 bases are a match to TRBD1. Trimming at V came to 3 bases and at J to 3 bases, leaving 4 bases not matched to a gene. The germline V gene encodes CDR1 SGHRS and CDR2 YFSETQ. The CDR3 contains 14 residues. The CDR3 sequence: CASSWTGSDYGYTF. Here the CDR3 DNA reads TGCGCCAGCAGCTGGACAGGGTCGGACTATGGCTACACCTTC.

The gene calls are TRBV25-1 and TRBJ2-5, with 7 bases fitting TRBD1. Unmatched junction bases numbered 10, after V lost 1 base and J lost 2 bases. The CDR3 has 17 residues. Germline values: CDR1 MGHDK, CDR2 SYGVNS. The CDR3 here is CASSESRRGGSQETQYF. CDR3 sequence (DNA): TGTGCCAGCAGTGAATCCCGTCGAGGGGGCAGTCAAGAGACCCAGTACTTC. The full variable domain, in which reference TRBV25-1 and TRBJ2-5 provide the parts outside the CDR3, is EADIYQTPRYLVIGTGKKITLECSQTMGHDKMYWYQQDPGMELHLIHYSYGVNSTEKGDLSSESTVSRIRTEHFPLTLESARPSHTSQYLCASSESRRGGSQETQYFGPGTRLLVL.

This clone is a singleton in its sample. This chain links TRBV2 with TRBJ1-1; D remains ambiguous. The V end was cut by 0 bases, the J end by 6 bases, with 11 bases between. The germline V gene encodes CDR1 SNHLY and CDR2 FYNNEI. The CDR3 is 14 residues long. CDR3 in amino acids: CASSEASAVAEAFF. CDR3 DNA: TGTGCCAGCAGTGAAGCTTCGGCGGTGGCTGAAGCTTTCTTT. Drawing the rest from reference TRBV2 and TRBJ1-1, the complete variable domain is EPEVTQTPSHQVTQMGQEVILRCVPISNHLYFYWYRQILGQKVEFLVSFYNNEISEKSEIFDDQFSVERPDGSNFTLKIRSTKLEDSAMYFCASSEASAVAEAFFGQGTRLTVV.

A few counts support this clone. The chain links TRBV7-9 to TRBJ2-7, with 7 bases that match TRBD1. Germline CDR1 SEHNR, CDR2 FQNEAQ (reference sequence). This CDR3 is built from 15 residues. The V and J ends lost 1 base and 3 bases, in that order; junction bases with no gene match: 6. CDR3 in amino acids: CASSLGYRGNYEQYF. CDR3 nucleotide sequence: TGTGCCAGCAGCTTAGGTTACAGGGGAAACTACGAGCAGTACTTC.

This chain uses TRBV19 with TRBJ1-1; possibly TRBD1 for D (6 bases). This CDR3 has 14 amino acids. The V gene's germline CDR1 is LNHDA and CDR2 SQIVND (reference sequence). The V end lost 9 bases, the J end lost 1 base, and 15 bases lay between the germline ends. The CDR3 here is CASIKQGPNTEAFF. The CDR3 region has the DNA TGTGCCAGCATTAAACAGGGACCGAACACTGAAGCTTTCTTT.

The chain joins TRBV12-5 to TRBJ2-3; 9 positions match TRBD1. CDR3 size: 15 residues. Trimming at V came to 1 base and at J to 5 bases, leaving 4 bases not matched to a gene. Looked up from germline, CDR1 is LGHNT and CDR2 is FRNRAP. The CDR3 DNA is TGTGCTAGTGGTTTGGACAGGGGGCAAAGAGATACGCAGTATTTT. Protein product: CASGLDRGQRDTQYF.

This clone was seen more than once but under ten times. The chain is built from TRBV6-5 and TRBJ1-3; 10 bases match TRBD1. The CDR3 is 15 amino acids. Germline V gene data show CDR1 as MNHEY and CDR2 as SVGAGI. V shed 2 bases and J 8 bases; nucleotides not matched to a gene: 6. The CDR3 region is CASSYLRDRGYTIYF. For the CDR3, the DNA is TGTGCCAGCAGTTACCTCCGGGACAGGGGATACACCATATATTTT.

This chain uses TRBV12-3 or TRBV12-4 with TRBJ1-6; TRBD1 matches at 7 bases. The ends lost 5 bases at V and 10 bases at J; junction bases unmatched: 5. The CDR3 is made up of 13 amino acids. In DNA, the CDR3 is TGTGCCAGCAGTGCTACAGGGGACTCACCCCTCCACTTT. It specifies CASSATGDSPLHF.

The genes are TRBV28 and TRBJ2-3; D gene uncertain. Germline CDR1 is MDHEN and CDR2 is SYDVKM. CDR3 length equals 16 residues. V lost 4 bases to trimming and J lost 0 bases, with 14 bases between them. The CDR3 spells CASSSTGATSTDTQYF. CDR3 DNA sequence: TGTGCCAGCAGTTCCACCGGTGCAACTAGCACAGATACGCAGTATTTT. The whole variable domain, filled in from reference TRBV28 and TRBJ2-3, reads DVKVTQSSRYLVKRTGEKVFLECVQDMDHENMFWYRQDPGLGLRLIYFSYDVKMKEKGDIPEGYSVSREKKERFSLILESASTNQTSMYLCASSSTGATSTDTQYFGPGTRLTVL.

The chain carries TRBV27 and TRBJ1-6; 10 nucleotides match TRBD1. This CDR3 is built from 15 residues. CDR1 and CDR2 from the germline V gene are MNHEY and SMNVEV (reference sequence). With V trimmed by 6 bases and J by 7 bases, 6 bases remained unmatched. CDR3 sequence reads: CASRTPGQGNSPLHF. DNA of the CDR3: TGTGCCAGCAGAACCCCGGGACAGGGGAATTCACCCCTCCACTTT.

J is TRBJ2-6 and V is TRBV5-1, with a weak D call TRBD2 (5 bases). With 1 base removed from V and 1 base from J, the gap between germline ends came to 6 bases. This CDR3 contains 15 residues. Looked up from germline, CDR1 is SGHRS and CDR2 is YFSETQ. CDR3 loop: CASSLSGSGANVLTF. CDR3 nucleotides: TGCGCCAGCAGCTTGTCGGGGTCTGGGGCCAACGTCCTGACTTTC.

The V gene is TRBV27, the J gene TRBJ1-2, with D possibly matching TRBD1 (5 bases). The length of the CDR3 is 12 residues. CDR1 MNHEY and CDR2 SMNVEV come from the germline V gene (reference sequence). V lost 8 bases, J lost 6 bases, and 13 bases lay in between. For the CDR3, the DNA is TGTGCCAGCTCTTCTGGGGGGAATGGCTACACCTTC. Translation gives CASSSGGNGYTF.

CDR3 sequence (DNA): TGCAGCGTAGCAGGACAGGACGTCTATGGCTACACCTTC. This gives the protein CSVAGQDVYGYTF. The chain carries TRBV29-1 and TRBJ1-2; 7 nucleotides line up with TRBD1. V trimming: 6 bases; J trimming: 4 bases; junction bases outside the gene matches: 8. In germline, CDR1 is SQVTM, CDR2 ANQGSEA. The CDR3 totals 13 residues.

Here the CDR3 reads CASRLLFGGTEAFF. CDR3 bases: TGTGCCAGCAGACTCCTGTTCGGAGGGACTGAAGCTTTCTTT. The chain recombines TRBV6-5 with TRBJ1-1; D uncertain. This CDR3 has 14 residues. Trimming left V 6 bases short and J 5 bases short, with 16 bases between. In germline, CDR1 is MNHEY, CDR2 SVGAGI.

V and J are TRBV7-9 and TRBJ2-3, with 9 bases that match TRBD2. V was clipped by 2 bases and J by 2 bases; unmatched bases: 8. The CDR3 is made up of 17 amino acids. Germline V lookup: CDR1 SEHNR, CDR2 FQNEAQ (reference sequence). The CDR3 loop is CASSLKGSGGVTDTQYF. The CDR3 bases are TGTGCCAGCAGCTTAAAGGGTAGCGGGGGAGTCACAGATACGCAGTATTTT.

The genes are TRBV24-1 and TRBJ2-7, with a possible D match to TRBD2 (6 bases). CDR3 length: 13 amino acids. V shed 4 bases and J shed 3 bases, with 9 bases lying between them. CDR1 is KGHDR, CDR2 SFDVKD, per germline. As DNA, the CDR3 is TGTGCCACCAGTGACCCGGGAGACTACGAGCAGTACTTC. It specifies CATSDPGDYEQYF.

The genes are TRBV3-1 (or the pseudogene TRBV3-2) and TRBJ1-2; 9 positions agree with TRBD1. This CDR3 is 18 amino acids long. Germline CDR1 is LGHDT and CDR2 is YNNKEL (reference sequence). Trimming cost V 0 bases and J 8 bases; bases outside gene matches: 16. The CDR3 sequence: CASSQDHLLLGQGNGYTF. In DNA, the CDR3 is TGTGCCAGCAGCCAAGATCATCTTTTATTGGGACAGGGAAACGGCTACACCTTC.